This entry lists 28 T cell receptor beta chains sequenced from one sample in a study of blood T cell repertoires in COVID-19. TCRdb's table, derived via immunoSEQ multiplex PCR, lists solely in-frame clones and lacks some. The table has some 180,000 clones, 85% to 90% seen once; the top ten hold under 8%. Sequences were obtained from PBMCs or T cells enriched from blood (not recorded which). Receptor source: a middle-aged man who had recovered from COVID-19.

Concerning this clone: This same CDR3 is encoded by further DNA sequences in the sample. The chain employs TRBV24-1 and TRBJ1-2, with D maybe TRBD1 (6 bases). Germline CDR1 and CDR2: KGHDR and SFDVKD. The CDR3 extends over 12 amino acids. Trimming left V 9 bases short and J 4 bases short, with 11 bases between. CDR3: CATSDSGYGYTF. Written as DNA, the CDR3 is TGTGCCACCTCGGACAGCGGCTATGGCTACACCTTC.

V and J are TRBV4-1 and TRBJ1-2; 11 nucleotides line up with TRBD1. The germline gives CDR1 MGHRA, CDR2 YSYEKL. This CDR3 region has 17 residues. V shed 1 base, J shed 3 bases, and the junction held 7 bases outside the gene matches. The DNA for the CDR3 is TGCGCCAGCAGCCAAGCCCCGGGACAGGGGGTTTACTATGGCTACACCTTC. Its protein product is CASSQAPGQGVYYGYTF.

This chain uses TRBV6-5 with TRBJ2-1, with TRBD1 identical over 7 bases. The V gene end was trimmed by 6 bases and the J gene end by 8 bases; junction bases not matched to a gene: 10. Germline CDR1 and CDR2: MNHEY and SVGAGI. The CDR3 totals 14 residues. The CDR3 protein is CASSPGTDVHEQFF. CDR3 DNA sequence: TGTGCCAGCAGCCCCGGGACAGACGTTCATGAGCAGTTCTTC.

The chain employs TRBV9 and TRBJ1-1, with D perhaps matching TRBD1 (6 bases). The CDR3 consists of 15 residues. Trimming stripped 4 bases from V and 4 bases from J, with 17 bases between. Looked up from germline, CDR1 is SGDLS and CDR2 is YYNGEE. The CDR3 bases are TGTGCCAGCAGCCCACACAGGGTTTCGGGCACTGAAGCTTTCTTT. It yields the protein CASSPHRVSGTEAFF.

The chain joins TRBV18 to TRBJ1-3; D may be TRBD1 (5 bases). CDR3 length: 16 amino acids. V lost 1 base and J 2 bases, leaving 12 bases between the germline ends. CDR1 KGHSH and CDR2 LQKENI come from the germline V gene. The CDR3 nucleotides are TGTGCCAGCTCACCACGCGGGGGGTCAACTGGAAACACCATATATTTT. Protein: CASSPRGGSTGNTIYF.

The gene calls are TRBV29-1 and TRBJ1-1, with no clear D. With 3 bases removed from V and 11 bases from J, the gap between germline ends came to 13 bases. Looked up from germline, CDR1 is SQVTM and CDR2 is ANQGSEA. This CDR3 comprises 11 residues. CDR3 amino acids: CSVDVVSVAFF. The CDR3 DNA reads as TGCAGCGTTGATGTTGTAAGCGTGGCTTTCTTT. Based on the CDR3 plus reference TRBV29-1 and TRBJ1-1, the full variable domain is SAVISQKPSRDICQRGTSLTIQCQVDSQVTMMFWYRQQPGQSLTLIATANQGSEATYESGFVIDKFPISRPNLTFSTLTVSNMSPEDSSIYLCSVDVVSVAFFGQGTRLTVV.

The CDR3 loop reads CASNPGGTRDEQFF. CDR3 DNA: TGTGCCAGCAACCCCGGGGGGACTCGGGATGAGCAGTTCTTC. The chain is built from TRBV6-5 and TRBJ2-1, with TRBD2 matching 7 bases. Losses at the gene ends were 7 bases for V and 8 bases for J; bases not matched to a gene: 11. CDR3 length: 14 amino acids. The germline V gene encodes CDR1 MNHEY and CDR2 SVGAGI.

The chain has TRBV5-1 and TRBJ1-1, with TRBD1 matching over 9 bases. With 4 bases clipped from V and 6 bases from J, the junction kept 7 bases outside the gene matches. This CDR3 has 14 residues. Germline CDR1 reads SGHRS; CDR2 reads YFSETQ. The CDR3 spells CASSLGQGRPEAFF. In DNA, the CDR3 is TGCGCCAGCAGCCTGGGACAGGGTAGGCCTGAAGCTTTCTTT. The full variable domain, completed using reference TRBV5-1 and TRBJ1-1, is KAGVTQTPRYLIKTRGQQVTLSCSPISGHRSVSWYQQTPGQGLQFLFEYFSETQRNKGNFPGRFSGRQFSNSRSEMNVSTLELGDSALYLCASSLGQGRPEAFFGQGTRLTVV.

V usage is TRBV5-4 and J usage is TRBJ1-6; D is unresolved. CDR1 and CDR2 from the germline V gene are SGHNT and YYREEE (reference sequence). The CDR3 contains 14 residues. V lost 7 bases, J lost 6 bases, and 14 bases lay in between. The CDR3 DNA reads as TGTGCCAGCGGATTCAGCGGGATTAATTCACCCCTCCACTTT. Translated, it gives CASGFSGINSPLHF.

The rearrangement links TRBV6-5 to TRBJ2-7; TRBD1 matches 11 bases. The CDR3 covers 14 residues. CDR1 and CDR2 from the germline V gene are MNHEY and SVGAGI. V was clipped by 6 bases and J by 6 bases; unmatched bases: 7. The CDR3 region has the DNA TGTGCCAGCAGGGGCGGACAGGGGGCCGGCGAGCAGTACTTC. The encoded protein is CASRGGQGAGEQYF.

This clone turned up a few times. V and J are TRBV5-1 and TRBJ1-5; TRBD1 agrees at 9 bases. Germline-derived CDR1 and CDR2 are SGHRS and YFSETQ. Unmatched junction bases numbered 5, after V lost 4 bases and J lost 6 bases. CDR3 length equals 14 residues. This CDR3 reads CASSETGGLQPQHF. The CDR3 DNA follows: TGCGCCAGCAGCGAAACAGGGGGCCTTCAGCCCCAGCATTTT.

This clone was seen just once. In nucleotides, the CDR3 is TGTGCCAGCAGCCACGGACAGGCGGGGGAAAAACTGTTTTTT. It encodes CASSHGQAGEKLFF. The chain links TRBV13 to TRBJ1-4, with TRBD1 identical over 7 bases. Per germline, CDR1 PRHDT and CDR2 FYEKMQ (reference sequence). The CDR3 length is 14 residues. J lost 8 bases, V lost 5 bases, and 8 bases had no gene match.

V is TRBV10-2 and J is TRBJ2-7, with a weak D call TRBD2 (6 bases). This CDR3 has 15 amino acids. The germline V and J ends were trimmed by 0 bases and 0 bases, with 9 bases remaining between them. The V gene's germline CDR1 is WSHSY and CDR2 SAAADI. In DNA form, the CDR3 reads TGCGCCAGCAGTGAGTCGTACGGGAGCTCCTACGAGCAGTACTTC. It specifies CASSESYGSSYEQYF.

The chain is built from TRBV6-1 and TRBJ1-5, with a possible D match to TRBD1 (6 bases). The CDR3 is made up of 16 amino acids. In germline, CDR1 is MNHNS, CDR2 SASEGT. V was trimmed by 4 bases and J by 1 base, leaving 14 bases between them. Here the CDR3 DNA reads TGTGCCAGCAGTGGGTTGCGGGGGCTAAGCAATCAGCCCCAGCATTTT. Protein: CASSGLRGLSNQPQHF.

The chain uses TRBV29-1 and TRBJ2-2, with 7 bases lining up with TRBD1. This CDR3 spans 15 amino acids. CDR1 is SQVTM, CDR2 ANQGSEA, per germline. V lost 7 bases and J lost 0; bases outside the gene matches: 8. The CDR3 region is CSARRGQTNTGELFF. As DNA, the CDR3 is TGCAGCGCCCGAAGGGGACAGACGAACACCGGGGAGCTGTTTTTT.

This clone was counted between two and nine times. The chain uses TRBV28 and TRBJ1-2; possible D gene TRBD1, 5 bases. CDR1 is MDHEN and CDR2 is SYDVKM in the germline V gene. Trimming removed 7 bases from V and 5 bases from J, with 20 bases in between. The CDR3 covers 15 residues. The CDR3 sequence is CASTPTEFTMYGYTF. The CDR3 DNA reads TGTGCCAGCACCCCGACAGAATTTACGATGTATGGCTACACCTTC.

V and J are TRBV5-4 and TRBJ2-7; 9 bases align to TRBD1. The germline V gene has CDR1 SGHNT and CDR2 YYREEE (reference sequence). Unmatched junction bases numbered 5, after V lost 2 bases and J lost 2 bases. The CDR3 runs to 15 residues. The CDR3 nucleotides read TGTGCCAGCAGCTTCCGGGACAGGGTGCCCTACGAGCAGTACTTC. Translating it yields CASSFRDRVPYEQYF. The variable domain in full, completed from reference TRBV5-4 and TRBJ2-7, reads ETGVTQSPTHLIKTRGQQVTLRCSSQSGHNTVSWYQQALGQGPQFIFQYYREEENGRGNFPPRFSGLQFPNYSSELNVNALELDDSALYLCASSFRDRVPYEQYFGPGTRLTVT.

CDR3 region: CASSPTRLAGGETQYF. The CDR3 nucleotides are TGTGCCAGCAGCCCTACGCGACTAGCGGGTGGGGAGACCCAGTACTTC. This chain joins TRBV5-4 and TRBJ2-5; 10 bases agree with TRBD2. CDR3 length: 16 residues. J gave up 5 bases and V 4 bases, and 11 bases lay outside the gene matches. CDR1 SGHNT and CDR2 YYREEE come from the germline V gene (reference sequence). The full variable domain, in which reference TRBV5-4 and TRBJ2-5 provide the parts outside the CDR3, is ETGVTQSPTHLIKTRGQQVTLRCSSQSGHNTVSWYQQALGQGPQFIFQYYREEENGRGNFPPRFSGLQFPNYSSELNVNALELDDSALYLCASSPTRLAGGETQYFGPGTRLLVL.

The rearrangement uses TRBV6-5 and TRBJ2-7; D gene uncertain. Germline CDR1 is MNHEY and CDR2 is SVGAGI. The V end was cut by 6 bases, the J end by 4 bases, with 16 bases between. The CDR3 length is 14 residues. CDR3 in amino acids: CASRRPSQTYEQYF. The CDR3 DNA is TGTGCCAGCAGACGTCCCAGTCAGACTTACGAGCAGTACTTC.

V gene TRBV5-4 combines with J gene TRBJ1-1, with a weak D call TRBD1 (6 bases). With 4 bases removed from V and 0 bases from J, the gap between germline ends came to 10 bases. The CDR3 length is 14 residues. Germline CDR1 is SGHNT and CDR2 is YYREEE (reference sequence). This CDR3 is CASSQGHLNTEAFF. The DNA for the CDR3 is TGTGCCAGCAGCCAGGGACATTTGAACACTGAAGCTTTCTTT.

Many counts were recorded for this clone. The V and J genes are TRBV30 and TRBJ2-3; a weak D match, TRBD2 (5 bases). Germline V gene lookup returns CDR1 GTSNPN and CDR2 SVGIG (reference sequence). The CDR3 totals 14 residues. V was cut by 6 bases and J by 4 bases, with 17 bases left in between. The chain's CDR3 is CACHPAGSADTQYF. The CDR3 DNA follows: TGTGCCTGTCATCCCGCGGGTAGCGCAGATACGCAGTATTTT.

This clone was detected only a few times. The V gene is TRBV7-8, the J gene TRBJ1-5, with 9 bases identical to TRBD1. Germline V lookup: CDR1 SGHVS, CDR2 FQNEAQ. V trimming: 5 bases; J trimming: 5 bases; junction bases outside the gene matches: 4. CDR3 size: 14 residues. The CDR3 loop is CASSPDRGDQPQHF. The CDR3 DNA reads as TGTGCCAGCAGCCCGGACAGGGGAGATCAGCCCCAGCATTTT. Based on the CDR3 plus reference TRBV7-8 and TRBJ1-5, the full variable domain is GAGVSQSPRYKVAKRGQDVALRCDPISGHVSLFWYQQALGQGPEFLTYFQNEAQLDKSGLPSDRFFAERPEGSVSTLKIQRTQQEDSAVYLCASSPDRGDQPQHFGDGTRLSIL.

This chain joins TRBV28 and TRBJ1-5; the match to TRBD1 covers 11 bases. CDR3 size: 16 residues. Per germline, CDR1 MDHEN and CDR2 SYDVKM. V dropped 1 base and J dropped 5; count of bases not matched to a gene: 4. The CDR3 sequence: CASSLLRDRGDQPQHF. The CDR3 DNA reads TGTGCCAGCAGTTTATTAAGGGACAGGGGGGATCAGCCCCAGCATTTT.

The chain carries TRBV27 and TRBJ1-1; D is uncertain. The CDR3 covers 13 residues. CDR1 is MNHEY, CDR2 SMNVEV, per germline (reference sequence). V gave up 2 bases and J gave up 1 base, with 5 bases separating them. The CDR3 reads CASSLRGNTEAFF. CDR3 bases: TGTGCCAGCAGTTTACGAGGGAACACTGAAGCTTTCTTT.

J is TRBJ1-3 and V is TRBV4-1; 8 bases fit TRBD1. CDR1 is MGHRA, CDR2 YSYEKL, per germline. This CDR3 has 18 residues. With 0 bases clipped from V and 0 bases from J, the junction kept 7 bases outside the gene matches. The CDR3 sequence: CASSQEGQGGLSGNTIYF. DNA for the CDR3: TGCGCCAGCAGCCAAGAAGGACAGGGAGGGCTCTCTGGAAACACCATATATTTT.

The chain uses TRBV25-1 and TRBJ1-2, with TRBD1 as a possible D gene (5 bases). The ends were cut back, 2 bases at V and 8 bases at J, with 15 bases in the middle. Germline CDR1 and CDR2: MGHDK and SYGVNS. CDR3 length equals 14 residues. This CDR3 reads CASSETAGVLGYTF. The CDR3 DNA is TGTGCCAGCAGTGAAACCGCGGGGGTTCTAGGCTACACCTTC.

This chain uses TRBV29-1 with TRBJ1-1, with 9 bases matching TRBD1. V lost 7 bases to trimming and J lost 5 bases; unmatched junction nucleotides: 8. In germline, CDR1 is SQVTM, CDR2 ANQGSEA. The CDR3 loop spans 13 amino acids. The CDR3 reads CSATTTGGTEAFF. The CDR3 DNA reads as TGCAGCGCCACAACGACAGGGGGAACTGAAGCTTTCTTT.

CDR3 nucleotides: TGCAGTGCAAGTCCACAGGCACTCTCTGGAAACACCATATATTTT. Its translation is CSASPQALSGNTIYF. The chain carries TRBV20-1 and TRBJ1-3, with D maybe TRBD1 (5 bases). CDR3 size: 15 residues. Germline CDR1 is DFQATT and CDR2 is SNEGSKA (reference sequence). Trimming removed 6 bases at V and 0 bases at J, with 15 bases between.